Each of the 16 T cell receptor beta chains below was sequenced from the same sample in a study of tumor-infiltrating lymphocytes in primary liver carcinoma. Germline DNA was also extracted, and blood RNA derived from unsorted whole blood. The investigators made TCR beta cDNA from roughly 0.55 ug total RNA, using a constant-region primer. ARM-PCR was slightly modified, and three nested multiplex PCR rounds with it gave rise to the TCR beta libraries. For roughly 10 cycles apiece, the opening two PCR rounds ran with TRBV1-TRBV30 forward primers and a C-beta reverse primer. TCRdb used MiXCR to reprocess the multiplex PCR reads, holding one entry per CDR3 protein. The sample contains over 250,000 distinct CDR3 sequences, roughly 60% of which appear only once. Source material: peripheral blood. The receptors originated from a woman in her twenties or thirties with primary liver carcinoma and hepatitis B virus infection.

Comment on this clonotype: Being one base from a much bigger clone, this may be a read error. This CDR3 is CASSLDRLRWGIQYF. As DNA, the CDR3 is TGTGCCAGCAGTTTAGACAGGCTGAGGTGGGGCATTCAGTACTTC. This chain uses TRBV12-3 or TRBV12-4 with TRBJ2-4; maybe TRBD1 (5 bases). The CDR3 is made up of 15 amino acids. Deletions cut 1 base from V and 9 bases from J, with 16 bases between.

This clonotype has just a few counts. The gene calls are TRBV12-3 or TRBV12-4 and TRBJ2-3; D could derive from TRBD1 or TRBD2 (6 bases each). CDR3 length: 16 residues. Trimming took off 5 bases at V and 3 bases at J, with 18 bases between the two ends. The CDR3 DNA reads TGTGCCAGCAGTGTGGTAGGGGGAGGCAAGACAGATACGCAGTATTTT. Amino acid sequence: CASSVVGGGKTDTQYF.

Note on this clonotype: The germline gene is not matched at one end of the junction; a read error may be the cause. The rearrangement links TRBV4-2 to TRBJ2-1; 12 bases map to TRBD2. The CDR3 has 14 residues. Germline CDR1 is LGHNA and CDR2 is YNFKEQ. The CDR3 DNA follows: TGTGCCAGGAGCCGACTAGCGGGAGACAATGAGCAGTTCTTC. The encoded protein is CARSRLAGDNEQFF.

Details on this clonotype: A read error may explain this, as a much larger clone is one base away. The V gene is TRBV11-3, the J gene TRBJ2-1; D remains unclear. Germline CDR1 and CDR2: SGHNT and YENEEA. The CDR3 is 13 amino acids. V shed 7 bases and J shed 12 bases, with 19 bases lying between them. CDR3 in amino acids: CASNFSYAAGQFF. The CDR3 DNA follows: TGTGCCAGCAACTTTAGTTATGCGGCTGGGCAGTTCTTC.

In the case of this clonotype: As the CDR3 is not closed by the conserved phenylalanine or tryptophan, this likely results from a read error. The chain recombines TRBV11-1 with TRBJ2-7, with D unclear. The germline V gene has CDR1 SGHAT and CDR2 FQDESV (reference sequence). CDR3 length equals 15 residues. Trimming left V 3 bases short and J 10 bases short, with 22 bases between. CDR3 in amino acids: CASSFSLLSSFEQYI. DNA for the CDR3: TGTGCCAGCAGCTTTAGCCTCTTAAGCTCCTTCGAACAGTACATC.

In its sample, this clonotype was seen many times. V and J are TRBV11-2 and TRBJ2-7, with D tentatively TRBD1 or TRBD2 (5 bases each). V lost 5 bases and J 4 bases, leaving 9 bases between the germline ends. CDR1 is SGHAT and CDR2 is FQNNGV in the germline V gene. The CDR3 spans 12 residues. This chain's CDR3 is CASSRDGYEQYF. The CDR3 DNA follows: TGTGCCAGCAGCCGGGACGGATACGAGCAGTACTTC.

Regarding this clonotype: At one end, the junction sequence differs from germline, possibly due to a read error. The chain couples TRBV6-1 to TRBJ2-2; D is perhaps TRBD2 (5 bases). The CDR3 is made up of 15 amino acids. Germline V gene data show CDR1 as MNHNS and CDR2 as SASEGT. The CDR3 nucleotides are TGTGCCAGCCGTAGGCAGGCGCTATACAACGGGGAGCTGTCTTTT. Translated, it gives CASRRQALYNGELSF.

V is TRBV28 and J is TRBJ1-5; D is ambiguous. The J call is doubtful: the DNA matches TRBJ2-3 better. Germline V lookup: CDR1 MDHEN, CDR2 SYDVKM. This CDR3 spans 15 amino acids. The CDR3, as DNA: TGTGCCAGCAGTTTAATCCATTCCTCTAATCAGCCCCAGTATTTT. Residues: CASSLIHSSNQPQYF.

This clonotype was picked up a small number of times. A junction boundary mismatches the germline segment, possibly from a read error. The chain employs TRBV11-2 and TRBJ2-3; D tentatively reads TRBD1 or TRBD2 (5 bases each). Germline CDR1 is SGHAT and CDR2 is FQNNGV. The CDR3 has 16 amino acids. CDR3 in DNA: TGTGCCAGCAGCGGAGGTGCAGGGCTGAGCACAGATGCGCAGTATTTT. Its translation is CASSGGAGLSTDAQYF.

To note about this clonotype: At one of its ends the junction is not consistent with the germline gene, which may arise from a read error. The chain links TRBV6-1 to TRBJ2-3; the D is unclear. CDR3 length: 16 residues. Germline V gene data show CDR1 as MNHNS and CDR2 as SASEGT. CDR3 in amino acids: CASSLMGNSGTDMQYF. The CDR3 DNA follows: TGTGCCAGCAGTTTGATGGGGAACAGTGGCACAGATATGCAGTATTTT.

The table lists this clonotype with many counts. The CDR3 reads CASSQLALNYGYTF. CDR3 bases: TGTGCCAGCAGCCAGCTTGCTCTTAACTATGGCTACACCTTC. The chain recombines TRBV6-5 with TRBJ1-2; D unclear. Germline-derived CDR1 and CDR2 are MNHEY and SVGAGI. The CDR3 covers 14 residues. Trimming shortened V by 6 bases and J by 1 base, and 12 bases separated the two germline ends.

This clonotype was detected a few times. The genes are TRBV13 and TRBJ1-1, with D possibly being TRBD1 (6 bases). This CDR3 region has 15 residues. Germline CDR1 PRHDT, CDR2 FYEKMQ (reference sequence). V was cut by 6 bases and J by 4 bases, with 18 bases left in between. In DNA form, the CDR3 reads TGTGCCAGCAGGGATCAGGGGCAGGGCGTCACTGAAGCTTTCTTT. Protein product: CASRDQGQGVTEAFF.

A remark on this clonotype: The junction and the germline gene differ at one end; a read error may be behind it. The chain links TRBV11-2 to TRBJ2-3, with D tentatively TRBD1 or TRBD2 (5 bases each). Looked up from germline, CDR1 is SGHAT and CDR2 is FQNNGV. CDR3 length: 15 residues. The CDR3, as DNA: TGTGTCAGCTGTGACGACAGCGGCCCCACAGATACGCAGTATTTT. Protein product: CVSCDDSGPTDTQYF. Full variable domain (remainder filled in from reference TRBV11-2 and TRBJ2-3): EAGVAQSPRYKIIEKRQSVAFWCNPISGHATLYWYQQILGQGPKLLIQFQNNGVVDDSQLPKDRFSAERLKGVDSTLKIQPAKLEDSAVYLCVSCDDSGPTDTQYFGPGTRLTVL.

This clonotype was observed a handful of times. The V gene is TRBV6-5, the J gene TRBJ2-6; no clear D gene. V dropped 0 bases and J dropped 0 bases, with 9 bases sitting between them. CDR3 length: 17 amino acids. The germline CDR1 and CDR2 sequences are MNHEY and SVGAGI. CDR3 nucleotides: TGTGCCAGCAGTTACTCAGATCTCGGCTCTGGGGCCAACGTCCTGACTTTC. Translated: CASSYSDLGSGANVLTF.

In regard to this clonotype: The junction shows a germline mismatch at one end, possibly a read error. The V call is TRBV11-2, the J call TRBJ2-5, with a possible D match to TRBD2 (6 bases). CDR3 length: 11 amino acids. CDR1 SGHAT and CDR2 FQNNGV come from the germline V gene. CDR3: CASSPGETQHF. CDR3 nucleotides: TGTGCCAGCAGCCCGGGAGAGACCCAGCACTTC.

Comment on this clonotype: One junction end disagrees with the germline gene, perhaps due to a read error. The genes are TRBV12-3 or TRBV12-4 and TRBJ2-1; the D gene is possibly TRBD2 (6 bases). The CDR3 length is 16 residues. The DNA of the CDR3 is TGTGCCAGCTCTCAGGACTACACCATCTCCTACAATGAGCAGCTCTTC. Protein product: CASSQDYTISYNEQLF.